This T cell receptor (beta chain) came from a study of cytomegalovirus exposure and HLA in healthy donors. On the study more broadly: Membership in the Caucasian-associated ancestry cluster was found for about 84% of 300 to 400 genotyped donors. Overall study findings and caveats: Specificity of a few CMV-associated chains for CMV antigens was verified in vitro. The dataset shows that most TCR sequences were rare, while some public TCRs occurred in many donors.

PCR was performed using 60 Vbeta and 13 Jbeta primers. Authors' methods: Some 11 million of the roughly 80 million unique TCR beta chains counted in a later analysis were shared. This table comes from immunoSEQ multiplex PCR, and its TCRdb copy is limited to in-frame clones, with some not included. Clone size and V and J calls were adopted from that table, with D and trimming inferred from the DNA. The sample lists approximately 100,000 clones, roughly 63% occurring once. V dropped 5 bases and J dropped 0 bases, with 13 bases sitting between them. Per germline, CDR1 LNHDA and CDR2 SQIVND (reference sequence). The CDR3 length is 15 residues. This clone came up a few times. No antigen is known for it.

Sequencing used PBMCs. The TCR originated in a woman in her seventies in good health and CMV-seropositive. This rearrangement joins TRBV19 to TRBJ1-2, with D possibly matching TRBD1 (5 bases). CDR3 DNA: TGTGCCAGTAGTGCTCGAGTAGGGGCTAACTATGGCTACACCTTC. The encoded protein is CASSARVGANYGYTF. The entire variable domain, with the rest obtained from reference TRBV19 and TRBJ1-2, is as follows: DGGITQSPKYLFRKEGQNVTLSCEQNLNHDAMYWYRQDPGQGLRLIYYSQIVNDFQKGDIAEGYSVSREKKESFPLTVTSAQKNPTAFYLCASSARVGANYGYTFGSGTRLTVV.